In its sample, the clone carrying this T cell receptor beta chain was seen a few times. Its specificity is not known. Several immunoSEQ 96-well plates shared each subset's DNA, each plate a replicate. The table came from immunoSEQ multiplex PCR; TCRdb's copy has only in-frame clones and leaves some out. The sample consists of fewer than 3 million clones, roughly 90% of them appearing once. Investigators divided CD4+ cells into CD45RA+ naive and CD45RA-negative memory subsets. These data belong to a study of shared clonotypes between healthy human individuals. Study-wide results and caveats: Across a handful of donors, naive CD4 shared 5% to 5.5%, naive CD8 more than 3%, memory CD4 less than 2.5%, memory CD8 0.4% to 0.5%. Since donors were few, the genetic and exposure-history diversity represented was limited.

Trimming took off 4 bases at V and 6 bases at J, with 13 bases between the two ends. The CDR3 has 12 amino acids. Germline CDR1 is GTSNPN and CDR2 is SVGIG (reference sequence). This rearrangement joins TRBV30 to TRBJ2-7; unclear D gene. The sequence derives from a man between 18 and 29 years old in good health. Some clones in this sample may be carry-over from other donors' samples. Sequencing input: naive CD4+ T cells from PBMCs. This sample's subset: CD45RA+ positively selected. Here the CDR3 DNA reads TGTGCCTGGACTCCTCCTATGGGCGAGCAGTACTTC. The encoded protein is CAWTPPMGEQYF.